The present TCR beta chain was sequenced within a study of immune heterogeneity within non-small cell lung tumors. For the study at large: There were a handful of squamous cell carcinomas, around 11 non-squamous carcinomas and 1 tumor not otherwise specified.

This clonotype occurred many times. Germline assignment: CDR1 MNHNS and CDR2 SASEGT. The CDR3 loop spans 15 amino acids. V dropped 5 bases and J dropped 10; count of bases not matched to a gene: 11. In a multiplex PCR, 32 V and 13 J primers amplified TCR beta CDR3. Using its own MiXCR run on the multiplex PCR reads, TCRdb lists one record per CDR3 protein. This sample has about 23,000 distinct CDR3 sequences, with 25% to 35% found just once. Per sample, about 600 ng of bulk tumor genomic DNA was the template used. Several biopsies per primary tumor, spaced far apart, were taken during surgery. Enrolled individuals presented with untreated, newly diagnosed non-small cell lung cancer and received curative surgery. Having surgery with curative intent, the donors were patients newly diagnosed with non-small cell lung cancer.

The chain has TRBV6-1 and TRBJ1-6, with 7 bases that match TRBD1. The receptor comes from a man aged 40-49 years with non-small cell lung cancer. Material for sequencing was lung tumor tissue. CDR3 loop: CASSLGGAAESPLHF. CDR3 nucleotide sequence: TGTGCCAGCAGTCTAGGGGGCGCGGCTGAGTCACCCCTCCACTTT.